The 14 T cell receptor beta chains below were found in one sample sequenced in a study of T-cell memory formation after mild COVID-19. TCRdb used MiXCR to reprocess the 5' RACE reads, holding one entry per CDR3 protein. The sample lists hundreds of thousands of distinct CDR3 sequences, roughly a fifth occurring once. The sample was PBMCs or a T cell subset sorted from them (not recorded which). The receptors were sampled from a man aged 18 to 29 who had mild COVID-19 (a few samples of this study predate the infection). Cell type and time point are not known.

This clonotype was detected only a few times. The chain is built from TRBV7-9 and TRBJ2-1; D is possibly TRBD2 (7 bases). V was clipped by 1 base and J by 8 bases, with 15 bases between them. This CDR3 contains 15 residues. Germline V gene sequence: CDR1 SEHNR, CDR2 FQNEAQ (reference sequence). CDR3 residues: CASSLGWQGRDEQFF. For the CDR3, the DNA is TGTGCCAGCAGCTTAGGATGGCAGGGGAGGGATGAGCAGTTCTTC.

The rearrangement uses TRBV20-1 and TRBJ2-2; D may be TRBD1 (5 bases). V lost 3 bases and J 6 bases, leaving 14 bases between the germline ends. Germline-derived CDR1 and CDR2 are DFQATT and SNEGSKA (reference sequence). The CDR3 has 14 amino acids. This CDR3 is CSASPRAVPGELFF. The DNA of the CDR3 is TGCAGTGCTAGTCCCAGGGCCGTTCCCGGGGAGCTGTTTTTT.

The chain is built from TRBV6-2 or TRBV6-3 and TRBJ1-1; D uncertain. The CDR3 is made up of 16 amino acids. Germline assignment: CDR1 MNHEY and CDR2 SVGEGT. V was shortened by 0 bases and J by 1 base, with 12 bases between the two germline ends. The DNA of the CDR3 is TGTGCCAGCAGTTACTCGATAAACACACCGAACACTGAAGCTTTCTTT. Translated, it gives CASSYSINTPNTEAFF.

This clonotype was observed a handful of times. The gene calls are TRBV19 and TRBJ2-1, with D tentatively TRBD1 (6 bases). Per the germline V gene, CDR1 is LNHDA and CDR2 is SQIVND (reference sequence). The CDR3 runs 15 residues. Between the trimmed V and J ends, which lost 2 bases and 6 bases, there was a span of 14 bases. DNA of the CDR3: TGTGCCAGTAGTATACGGGACAATAGGGTCAATGAGCAGTTCTTC. As protein: CASSIRDNRVNEQFF.

The chain uses TRBV29-1 and TRBJ2-3; the match to TRBD1 covers 7 bases. Losses at the gene ends were 6 bases for V and 6 bases for J; bases not matched to a gene: 6. This CDR3 is built from 12 residues. Germline V lookup: CDR1 SQVTM, CDR2 ANQGSEA. As DNA, the CDR3 is TGCAGCGTGGGACAGCGCCCCGATACGCAGTATTTT. Translation: CSVGQRPDTQYF.

The genes are TRBV5-6 and TRBJ2-1, with D possibly being TRBD1 (6 bases). V was pared by 1 base and J by 8 bases, with 10 bases between. Per germline, CDR1 SGHDT and CDR2 YYEEEE. This CDR3 region has 13 residues. The CDR3 reads CASSLTGIDEQFF. The CDR3 region has the DNA TGTGCCAGCAGCTTGACAGGGATTGATGAGCAGTTCTTC.

This clonotype has more than one count but fewer than ten. This CDR3 reads CSVDGERRLAGVGETQYF. The CDR3 nucleotides read TGCAGCGTTGACGGGGAAAGGAGACTAGCGGGGGTAGGGGAGACCCAGTACTTC. The V gene is TRBV29-1, the J gene TRBJ2-5; 12 nucleotides agree with TRBD2. Losses at the gene ends were 3 bases for V and 5 bases for J; bases not matched to a gene: 16. The germline V gene encodes CDR1 SQVTM and CDR2 ANQGSEA. The CDR3 has 18 amino acids. Together with reference TRBV29-1 and TRBJ2-5, the CDR3 gives the full variable domain: SAVISQKPSRDICQRGTSLTIQCQVDSQVTMMFWYRQQPGQSLTLIATANQGSEATYESGFVIDKFPISRPNLTFSTLTVSNMSPEDSSIYLCSVDGERRLAGVGETQYFGPGTRLLVL.

This clonotype has a handful of counts. The CDR3: CASRQGSGGELFF. The CDR3 coding sequence is TGTGCCAGCAGACAGGGTTCGGGCGGGGAGCTGTTTTTT. The chain has TRBV6-2 or TRBV6-3 and TRBJ2-2; a possible D gene is TRBD1 (6 bases). Looked up from germline, CDR1 is MNHEY and CDR2 is SVGEGT. This CDR3 contains 13 residues. V dropped 6 bases and J dropped 7 bases, with 12 bases sitting between them.

The chain recombines TRBV21-1 with TRBJ2-7; the D call of TRBD1 is as the table states it, not checked on the DNA. TRBV21-1 constitutes a pseudogene. CDR3 length: 15 amino acids. CDR3 coding DNA: TGTGCCAGCAGCAAAGAGGGCCAGGGGGCGGACGAGCAGTACGTC. Translated: CASSKEGQGADEQYV.

The chain links TRBV2 to TRBJ1-2; weak D call: TRBD1 (6 bases). The germline V gene has CDR1 SNHLY and CDR2 FYNNEI. V shed 4 bases and J shed 8 bases, with 14 bases lying between them. The CDR3 runs 13 residues. CDR3 amino acids: CASSAGAGRGYTF. Here the CDR3 DNA reads TGTGCCAGCAGTGCGGGGGCAGGCCGCGGCTACACCTTC.

The genes are TRBV7-2 and TRBJ2-2, with a weak D call TRBD2 (6 bases). The CDR3 sequence is 15 residues long. V lost 1 base to trimming and J lost 9 bases, with 15 bases between them. Germline V gene lookup returns CDR1 SGHTA and CDR2 FQGNSA. In DNA form, the CDR3 reads TGTGCCAGCAGCTTAGGGAGGGCGCGACGGTGGGAGCTGTTTTTT. The encoded protein is CASSLGRARRWELFF.

The chain joins TRBV7-9 to TRBJ1-4, with TRBD1 matching 7 bases. The V and J ends lost 5 bases and 2 bases, in that order; junction bases with no gene match: 2. The length of the CDR3 is 14 residues. Germline assignment: CDR1 SEHNR and CDR2 FQNEAQ (reference sequence). The CDR3, as DNA: TGTGCCAGCAGCGGGACAGATACTAATGAAAAACTGTTTTTT. Translated, it gives CASSGTDTNEKLFF.

In its sample, this clonotype was seen a few times. The V gene is TRBV4-3, the J gene TRBJ2-3; D may be TRBD2 (6 bases). Germline assignment: CDR1 LGHNA and CDR2 YSLEER. The CDR3 sequence is 15 residues long. Trimming removed 1 base from V and 10 bases from J, with 18 bases in between. The CDR3 region has the DNA TGCGCCAGCAGCCAAGCGGGACTCCGTATTGGGTCGCAGTATTTT. Translating it yields CASSQAGLRIGSQYF.

The sample holds many counts of this clonotype. The chain uses TRBV7-9 and TRBJ2-5; unclear D gene. There are 12 residues in the CDR3. The germline V gene encodes CDR1 SEHNR and CDR2 FQNEAQ (reference sequence). The ends were cut back, 1 base at V and 5 bases at J, with 5 bases in the middle. CDR3 loop: CASSLGRETQYF. In DNA form, the CDR3 reads TGTGCCAGCAGCTTAGGTCGGGAGACCCAGTACTTC.